The rows below give T cell receptor beta chains drawn from one sample of a study of response to subunit inactivated influenza vaccine. TCRdb processed the RT-PCR reads anew with MiXCR; each CDR3 protein has one entry. The table lists approximately 500,000 distinct CDR3 sequences, approximately 12% of them singletons. The input for sequencing was PBMCs from blood, taken roughly 47 days after vaccination. These TCRs come from a man between 45 and 60 years old who received an inactivated influenza vaccine. Both conserved end residues are part of each CDR3. Some rows have no size entry. The others give once, few or many, or a class for an expanded clone.

size: few
J: TRBJ1-4
V: TRBV29-1
CDR3: CSVDPDRGGKLFF

size: few
J: TRBJ2-7
V: TRBV18
CDR3: CASSPQQGAQEQYF

size: few
J: TRBJ2-7
V: TRBV6-6
CDR3: CASGPPSSYEQYF

size: few
J: TRBJ2-7
V: TRBV6-5
CDR3: CASSYRQGAPYEQYF

size: NA
J: TRBJ2-5
V: TRBV5-1
CDR3: CASSSGGRAEETQYF

size: NA
J: TRBJ2-7
V: TRBV29-1
CDR3: CSVEDTAGTAVGQYF

size: few
J: TRBJ1-2
V: TRBV18
CDR3: CASSRVPLLQGALIYGYTF

size: few
J: TRBJ2-2
V: TRBV6-1
CDR3: CASSTLVFPGNTGELFF

size: many
J: TRBJ1-2
V: TRBV7-2
CDR3: CASSLDREGYTF

size: many
J: TRBJ2-1
V: TRBV20-1
CDR3: CSARLAGADNEQFF

size: NA
J: TRBJ2-3
V: TRBV6-1
CDR3: CASSLGQGGADTQYF

size: few
J: TRBJ2-2
V: TRBV29-1
CDR3: CSVPRAGELFF

size: NA
J: TRBJ1-2
V: TRBV20-1
CDR3: CSASPGLTNYGYTF

size: NA
J: TRBJ1-1
V: TRBV20-1
CDR3: CSATETVNTEAFF

size: NA
J: TRBJ1-1
V: TRBV30
CDR3: CAWTHPTMNTEAFF

size: many
J: TRBJ2-3
V: TRBV5-1
CDR3: CASSLNGRTDTQYF

size: NA
J: TRBJ2-2
V: TRBV5-1
CDR3: CASSLAMGTGLSGELFF

size: NA
J: TRBJ2-3
V: TRBV28
CDR3: CASSSPGIGTDTQYF

size: NA
J: TRBJ2-7
V: TRBV6-1
CDR3: CASSLGGKNYEQYF

size: NA
J: TRBJ1-4
V: TRBV10-3
CDR3: CAIRIGGKDEKLFF

size: NA
J: TRBJ2-3
V: TRBV5-1
CDR3: CASRTSGDTDTQYF

size: many
J: TRBJ1-5
V: TRBV10-3
CDR3: CAISQTYGTGVNQPQHF

size: few
J: TRBJ2-1
V: TRBV7-6
CDR3: CASSSTTSGSSLSSYNEQFF

size: few
J: TRBJ2-1
V: TRBV27
CDR3: CASRELGGDHNEQFF

size: few
J: TRBJ2-5
V: TRBV7-2
CDR3: CASSLAGWLQETQYF

size: NA
J: TRBJ1-5
V: TRBV27
CDR3: CASSLKLSSNQPQHF

size: many
J: TRBJ2-2
V: TRBV4-3
CDR3: CASSQEGGYTGELFF